These 8 T cell receptor beta chains were sequenced from one sample in a study of blood T cells in healthy people across ages. The second PCR ran about 6 to 11 cycles with a sample-barcoded 5' primer and J-beta primers. Each CDR3 protein is one row after TCRdb ran MiXCR on the 5' RACE reads. The table has 650,000 to 1,000,000 distinct CDR3 sequences, less than 60% seen once. Sequencing used blood. These receptors all stem from a man at least 80 years old in good health.

The V gene is TRBV28, the J gene TRBJ1-1, with D maybe TRBD1 (6 bases). Trimming stripped 7 bases from V and 1 base from J, with 16 bases between. CDR3 length: 15 amino acids. CDR1 and CDR2 from the germline V gene are MDHEN and SYDVKM. CDR3: CASIHGGRTNTEAFF. Here the CDR3 DNA reads TGTGCCAGCATCCATGGGGGCAGGACGAACACTGAAGCTTTCTTT.

This clonotype has only a few counts. The chain joins TRBV20-1 to TRBJ2-3; 9 bases line up with TRBD1. Germline trimming cut 5 bases from V and 6 bases from J; bases unmatched to any gene: 15. The CDR3 length is 16 residues. CDR1 is DFQATT and CDR2 is SNEGSKA in the germline V gene (reference sequence). The CDR3 reads CSASPSGTGLWDTQYF. The CDR3 region has the DNA TGCAGTGCTTCCCCCTCTGGGACAGGGTTATGGGATACGCAGTATTTT.

V gene TRBV27 combines with J gene TRBJ2-7; D gene ambiguous. With the DNA end fitting TRBJ2-5 better, the J assignment may be wrong. CDR3 length: 13 amino acids. CDR1 MNHEY and CDR2 SMNVEV come from the germline V gene (reference sequence). The CDR3 loop reads CASSSHPAQTQYF. The CDR3 DNA is TGTGCCAGCAGTTCCCACCCTGCGCAGACCCAGTACTTC.

Points on this clonotype: A much larger clonotype is one base distant, so this may be a read error. The V gene is TRBV5-1, the J gene TRBJ2-5, with D perhaps assigned TRBD1 or TRBD2 (6 bases each). V gave up 3 bases and J gave up 13 bases, with 19 bases separating them. CDR1 is SGHRS, CDR2 YFSETQ, per germline. The CDR3 has 13 residues. CDR3 residues: CASSWTEGGSVYF. CDR3 nucleotides: TGCGCCAGCAGCTGGACCGAAGGGGGGTCTGTGTACTTC.

The sample holds a few counts of this clonotype. The CDR3 sequence: CASSLSDVNEQYF. The CDR3 DNA is TGTGCCAGCAGCTTATCGGACGTCAACGAGCAGTACTTC. The gene calls are TRBV7-9 and TRBJ2-4; no reliable D call. The J call may be incorrect, as the DNA end agrees better with TRBJ2-7. In germline, CDR1 is SEHNR, CDR2 FQNEAQ (reference sequence). This CDR3 spans 13 amino acids.

The V call is TRBV4-3, the J call TRBJ2-7; D gene unclear. Germline V gives CDR1 LGHNA, CDR2 YSLEER. The CDR3 length is 14 residues. V lost 1 base and J 3 bases, leaving 10 bases between the germline ends. The CDR3 reads CASSQGHGDYEQYF. CDR3 nucleotide sequence: TGCGCCAGCAGCCAAGGTCACGGAGACTACGAGCAGTACTTC.

This clonotype was observed once. V usage is TRBV20-1 and J usage is TRBJ1-4, with TRBD1 matching 7 bases. Germline lookup yields CDR1 DFQATT and CDR2 SNEGSKA (reference sequence). This CDR3 has 14 amino acids. With V trimmed by 6 bases and J by 6 bases, 10 bases remained unmatched. The chain's CDR3 is CSAIGAQGDEKLFF. The CDR3 DNA reads as TGCAGTGCCATAGGTGCGCAGGGGGATGAAAAACTGTTTTTT.

The chain carries TRBV27 and TRBJ2-1; TRBD2 is a possible D gene (6 bases). The CDR3 totals 15 residues. CDR1 and CDR2 from the germline V gene are MNHEY and SMNVEV (reference sequence). Trimming shortened V by 4 bases and J by 4 bases, and 14 bases separated the two germline ends. The CDR3, as DNA: TGTGCCAGCAGTTCAGCGGGCGGCTTTTACAATGAGCAGTTCTTC. It translates to CASSSAGGFYNEQFF.